The source of this T cell receptor (beta chain) is a study of blood T cells in healthy people across ages. A second PCR of roughly 7 to 11 cycles used a sample-barcoded 5' primer and a J-beta primer mix. TCRdb re-called the 5' RACE reads through MiXCR, storing one row per CDR3 protein. The sample consists of about 640,000 distinct CDR3 sequences, roughly 53% of them appearing once. Germline V gene sequence: CDR1 MNHNS, CDR2 SASEGT. The CDR3 covers 16 residues. The germline V and J ends were trimmed by 2 bases and 1 base, with 15 bases remaining between them. This rearrangement joins TRBV6-1 to TRBJ2-7; tentatively, D is TRBD1 or TRBD2 (5 bases each). The specimen sequenced was blood. The source is a man in his 60s in good health. Here the CDR3 reads CASSEIATGRSYEQYF. The CDR3 DNA reads as TGTGCCAGCAGTGAAATCGCAACGGGACGGTCCTACGAGCAGTACTTC.